The subject of this entry is one T cell receptor (beta chain). This entry is derived from a study of blood T cell repertoires in COVID-19. Study information: COVID-19 samples collected from the United States, Italy and Spain covered acute and convalescent phases. The analysed material was cDNA or gDNA that came from T cells, B-cell-depleted T cells, or PBMCs.

Original methodology: Amplifying reference gene primers gave estimates of nucleated cell counts. Profiled with immunoSEQ multiplex PCR; TCRdb holds only in-frame clones, not every one. Clonal size and the V and J genes are those of that table, whereas D and trimming came from the DNA. This table holds under 250,000 clones, 70% to 90% found once. Sequencing was carried out using peripheral blood. The sequence was obtained from a man aged 40-55 years with acute or convalescent COVID-19.

The DNA of the CDR3 is TGTGCCAGCAGCCCCTCGAGCACCCAAGAGACCCAGTACTTC. This codes for CASSPSSTQETQYF. V and J are TRBV7-2 and TRBJ2-5, with no clear D. Trimming pared 5 bases from V and 1 base from J, leaving 11 bases between. CDR1 is SGHTA and CDR2 is FQGNSA in the germline V gene. This CDR3 comprises 14 residues.